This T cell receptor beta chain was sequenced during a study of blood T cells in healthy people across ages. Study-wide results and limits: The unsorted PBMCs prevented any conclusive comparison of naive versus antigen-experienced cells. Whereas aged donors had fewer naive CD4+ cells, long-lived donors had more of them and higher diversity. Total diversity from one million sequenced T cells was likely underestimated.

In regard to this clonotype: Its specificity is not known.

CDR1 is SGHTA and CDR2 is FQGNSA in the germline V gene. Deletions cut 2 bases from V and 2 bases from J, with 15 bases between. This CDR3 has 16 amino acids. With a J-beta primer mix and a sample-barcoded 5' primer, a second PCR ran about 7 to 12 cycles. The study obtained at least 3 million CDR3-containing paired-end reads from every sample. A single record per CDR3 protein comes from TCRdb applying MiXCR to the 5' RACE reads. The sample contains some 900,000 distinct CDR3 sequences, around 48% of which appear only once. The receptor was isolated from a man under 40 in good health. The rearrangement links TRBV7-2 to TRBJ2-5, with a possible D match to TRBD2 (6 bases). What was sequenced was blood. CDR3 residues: CASSLSGGLRQETQYF. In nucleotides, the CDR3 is TGTGCCAGCAGCTTATCCGGGGGTTTAAGGCAAGAGACCCAGTACTTC.